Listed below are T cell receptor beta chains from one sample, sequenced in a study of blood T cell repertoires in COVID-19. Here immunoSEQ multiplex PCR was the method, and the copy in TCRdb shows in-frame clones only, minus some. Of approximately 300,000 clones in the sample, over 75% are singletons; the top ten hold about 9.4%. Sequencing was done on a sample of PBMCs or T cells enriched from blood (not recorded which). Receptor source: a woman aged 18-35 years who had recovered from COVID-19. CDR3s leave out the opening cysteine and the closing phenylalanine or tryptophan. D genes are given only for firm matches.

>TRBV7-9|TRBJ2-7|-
ASSLVAPTYEQY
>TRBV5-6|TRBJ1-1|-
ASSSRTANTEAF
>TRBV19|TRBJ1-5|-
ASSMLAGQPQH
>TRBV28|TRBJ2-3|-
ASSFRGSSTDTQY
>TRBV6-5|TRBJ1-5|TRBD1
ASTGTGWYQPQH
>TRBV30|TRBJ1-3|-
ASLRDKSGNTIY
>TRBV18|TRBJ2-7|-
ASSPSTASYEQY
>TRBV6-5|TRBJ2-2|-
ASSRGSTGELF
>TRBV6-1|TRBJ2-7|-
ASSEAQRTIYEQY
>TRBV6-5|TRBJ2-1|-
ASSLKQGPPNNEQF
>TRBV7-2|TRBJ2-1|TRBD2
ASSSGGLAGVWNEQF
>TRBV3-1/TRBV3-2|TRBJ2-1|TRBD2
ASSQVSGTYNEQF
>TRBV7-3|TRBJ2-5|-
ASSPTRQETQY
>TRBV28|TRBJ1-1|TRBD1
ASRLTGGTEAF
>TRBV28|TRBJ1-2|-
ASSPPRGGYT
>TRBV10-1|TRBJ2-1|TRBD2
ASSGTSETSLDEQF
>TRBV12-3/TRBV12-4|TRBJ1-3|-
ASSLHRGNTIY
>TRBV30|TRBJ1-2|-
AWSVQGGYT